Detailed here is one T cell receptor beta chain. Its antigen remains unidentified. Germline loops: CDR1 MNHEY, CDR2 SMNVEV (reference sequence). The J segment lost 5 bases and the V segment lost 6 bases, leaving 18 bases of the junction unmatched. The CDR3 spans 17 residues. The data were taken from a study of graft-versus-host responses after intestinal transplantation. At the level of the study: Every recipient had anti-thymocyte globulin induction and about three years of tacrolimus plus steroids.

Some clones are missing from TCRdb's copy, which holds only in-frame ones; the method was immunoSEQ multiplex PCR. The repertoire includes roughly 20,000 clones, approximately 86% of them detected once, and about 9.4% sits in the top ten. Study outcomes and limitations: Ileal or blood samples showed some GvH clones first, and such clones were also found in recipient marrow. Circulating GvH clone levels at their peak were associated with HvG declines (early post-transplant).

Sequencing used PBMCs, obtained just over 230 days after intestinal transplant. The sequence came from a human patient who received an intestinal transplant, so some T cells may come from the graft donor. The rearrangement joins TRBV27 to TRBJ1-1; 7 nucleotides match TRBD1. The CDR3 region has the DNA TGTGCCAGCAGCCCTTACTTCCTCACAGGGGAGGATACTGAAGCTTTCTTT. Translating it yields CASSPYFLTGEDTEAFF.